This T cell receptor beta chain is from a study of CD8 T cells in ankylosing spondylitis. TCRdb redid the calling of the 5' RACE reads with MiXCR, one entry per CDR3 protein. Of more than 600,000 distinct CDR3 sequences in the sample, around 17% were seen once. Regarding the study as a whole: Seemingly distinctive of ankylosing spondylitis blood was a TCR beta motif formed by eight highly homologous variants. Disease-linked clones bore a CD8+ phenotype, appearing relatively rarely in peripheral blood. Within matched ankylosing spondylitis synovial fluid, disease-linked clones were reportedly significantly enriched.

In this sample, this clonotype turned up a few times. The antigen is unknown. The V end was cut by 4 bases, the J end by 0 bases, with 9 bases between. CDR3 length: 14 amino acids. CDR1 SGHRS and CDR2 YFSETQ come from the germline V gene. The clonotype was recovered from a male donor with ankylosing spondylitis. V usage is TRBV5-1 and J usage is TRBJ2-3; D is uncertain. The sample comprised blood, either unsorted or a sorted T cell fraction (not recorded which). CDR3 DNA: TGCGCCAGCAGCATACCCGCTAGCACAGATACGCAGTATTTT. This gives the protein CASSIPASTDTQYF.